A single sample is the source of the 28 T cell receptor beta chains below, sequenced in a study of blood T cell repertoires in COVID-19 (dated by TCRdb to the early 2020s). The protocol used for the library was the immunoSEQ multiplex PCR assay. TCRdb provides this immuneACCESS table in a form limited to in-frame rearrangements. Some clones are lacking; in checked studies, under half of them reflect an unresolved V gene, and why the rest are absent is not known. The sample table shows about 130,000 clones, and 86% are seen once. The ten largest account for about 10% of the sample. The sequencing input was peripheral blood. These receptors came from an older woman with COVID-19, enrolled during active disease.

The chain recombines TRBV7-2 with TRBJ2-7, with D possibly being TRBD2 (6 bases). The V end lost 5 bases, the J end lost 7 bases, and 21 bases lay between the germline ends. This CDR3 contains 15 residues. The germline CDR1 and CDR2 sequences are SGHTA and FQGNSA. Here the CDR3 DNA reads TGTGCCAGCAGCCAGCGGGTAGCAGGATGGGGGGAGCAGTACTTC. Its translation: CASSQRVAGWGEQYF.

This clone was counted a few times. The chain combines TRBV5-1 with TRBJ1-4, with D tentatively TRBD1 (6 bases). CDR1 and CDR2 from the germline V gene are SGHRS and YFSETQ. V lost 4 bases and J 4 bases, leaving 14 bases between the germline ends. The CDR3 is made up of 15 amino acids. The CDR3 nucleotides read TGCGCCAGCAGCCCTGGAGGGGGGGATAATGAAAAACTGTTTTTT. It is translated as CASSPGGGDNEKLFF.

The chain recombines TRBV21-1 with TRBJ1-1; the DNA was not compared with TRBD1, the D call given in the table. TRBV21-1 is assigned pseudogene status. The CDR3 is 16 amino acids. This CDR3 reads CASRGWGHRGGSEAFF. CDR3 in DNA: TGTGCCAGCAGAGGTTGGGGCCACAGGGGTGGTTCTGAAGCTTTCTTT.

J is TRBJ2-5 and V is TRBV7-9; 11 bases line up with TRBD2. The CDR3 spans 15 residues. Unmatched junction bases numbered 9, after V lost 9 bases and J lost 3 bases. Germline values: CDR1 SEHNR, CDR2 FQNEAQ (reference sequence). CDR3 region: CASTLGTSGEETQYF. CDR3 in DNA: TGTGCCAGTACGCTGGGGACTAGCGGTGAAGAGACCCAGTACTTC. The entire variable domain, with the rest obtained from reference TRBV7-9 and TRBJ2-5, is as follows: DTGVSQNPRHKITKRGQNVTFRCDPISEHNRLYWYRQTLGQGPEFLTYFQNEAQLEKSRLLSDRFSAERPKGSFSTLEIQRTEQGDSAMYLCASTLGTSGEETQYFGPGTRLLVL.

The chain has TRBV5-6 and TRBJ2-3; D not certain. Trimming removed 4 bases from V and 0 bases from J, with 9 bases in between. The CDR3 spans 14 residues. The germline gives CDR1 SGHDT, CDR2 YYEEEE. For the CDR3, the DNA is TGTGCCAGCAGCGCGCCCCACAGCACAGATACGCAGTATTTT. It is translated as CASSAPHSTDTQYF.

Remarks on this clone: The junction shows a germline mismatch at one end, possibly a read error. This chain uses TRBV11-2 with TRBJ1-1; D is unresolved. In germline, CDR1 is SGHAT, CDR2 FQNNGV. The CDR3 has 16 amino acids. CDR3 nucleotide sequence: TGTGTCAGCAGCTTAGCGGGTCGAAAATGGAACACTGAAGCTTTCTTT. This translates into CVSSLAGRKWNTEAFF.

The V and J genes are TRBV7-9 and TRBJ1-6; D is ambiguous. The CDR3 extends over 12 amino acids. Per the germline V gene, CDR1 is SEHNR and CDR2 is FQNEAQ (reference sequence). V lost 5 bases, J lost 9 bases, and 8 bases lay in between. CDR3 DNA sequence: TGTGCCAGCAGCAGAGGGAGTTCACCCCTCCACTTT. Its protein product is CASSRGSSPLHF.

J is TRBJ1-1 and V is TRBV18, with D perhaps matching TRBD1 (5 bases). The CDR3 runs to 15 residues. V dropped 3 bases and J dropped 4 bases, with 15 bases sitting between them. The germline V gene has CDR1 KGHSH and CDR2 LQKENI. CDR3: CASSPEYIGGTEAFF. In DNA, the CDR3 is TGTGCCAGCTCACCGGAGTATATCGGGGGCACTGAAGCTTTCTTT.

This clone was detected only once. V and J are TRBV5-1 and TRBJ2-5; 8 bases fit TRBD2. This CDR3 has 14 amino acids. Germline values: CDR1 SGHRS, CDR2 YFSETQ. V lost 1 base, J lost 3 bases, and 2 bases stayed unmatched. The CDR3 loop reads CASSLKLAEETQYF. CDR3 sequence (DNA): TGCGCCAGCAGCTTGAAACTAGCGGAAGAGACCCAGTACTTC.

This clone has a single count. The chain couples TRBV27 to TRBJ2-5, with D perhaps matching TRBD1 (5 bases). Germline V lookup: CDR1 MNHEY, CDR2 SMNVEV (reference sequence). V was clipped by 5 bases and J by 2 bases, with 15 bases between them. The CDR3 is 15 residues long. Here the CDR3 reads CASSPSRQLQETQYF. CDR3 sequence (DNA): TGTGCCAGCAGTCCATCGAGACAGCTTCAAGAGACCCAGTACTTC.

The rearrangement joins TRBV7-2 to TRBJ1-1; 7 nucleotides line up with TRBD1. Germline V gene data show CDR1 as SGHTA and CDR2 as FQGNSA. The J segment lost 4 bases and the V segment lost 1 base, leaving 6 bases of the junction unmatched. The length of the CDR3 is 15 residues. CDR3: CASSLGRTGVTEAFF. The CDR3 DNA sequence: TGTGCCAGCAGCTTAGGCCGAACAGGGGTCACTGAAGCTTTCTTT. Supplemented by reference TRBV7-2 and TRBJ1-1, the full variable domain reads GAGVSQSPSNKVTEKGKDVELRCDPISGHTALYWYRQSLGQGLEFLIYFQGNSAPDKSGLPSDRFSAERTGGSVSTLTIQRTQQEDSAVYLCASSLGRTGVTEAFFGQGTRLTVV.

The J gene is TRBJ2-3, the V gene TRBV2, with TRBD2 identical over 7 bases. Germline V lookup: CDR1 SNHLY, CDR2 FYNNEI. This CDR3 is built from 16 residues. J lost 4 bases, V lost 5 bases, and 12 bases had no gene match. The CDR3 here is CASSLYGTREADTQYF. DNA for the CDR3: TGTGCCAGCAGTCTCTACGGGACCCGGGAGGCAGATACGCAGTATTTT.

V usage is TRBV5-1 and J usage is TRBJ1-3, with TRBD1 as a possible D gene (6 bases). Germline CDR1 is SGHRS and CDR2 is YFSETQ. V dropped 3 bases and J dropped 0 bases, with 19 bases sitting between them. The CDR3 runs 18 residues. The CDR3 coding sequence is TGCGCCAGCAGCTCTTGGGGGGGCAGCGTAGACTCTGGAAACACCATATATTTT. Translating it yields CASSSWGGSVDSGNTIYF.

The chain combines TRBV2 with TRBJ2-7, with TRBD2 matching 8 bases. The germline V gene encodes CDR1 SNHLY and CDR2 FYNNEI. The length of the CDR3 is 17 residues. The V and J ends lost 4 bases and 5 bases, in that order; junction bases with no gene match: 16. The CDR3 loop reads CASSAVGAGTRPHEQYF. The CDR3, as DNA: TGTGCCAGCAGTGCGGTGGGTGCCGGGACTAGACCCCACGAGCAGTACTTC.

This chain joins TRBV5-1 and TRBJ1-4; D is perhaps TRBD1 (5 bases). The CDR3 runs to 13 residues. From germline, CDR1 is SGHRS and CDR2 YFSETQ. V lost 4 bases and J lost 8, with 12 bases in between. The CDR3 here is CASSPRQFEKLFF. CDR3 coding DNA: TGCGCCAGCAGCCCTCGACAGTTCGAAAAACTGTTTTTT.

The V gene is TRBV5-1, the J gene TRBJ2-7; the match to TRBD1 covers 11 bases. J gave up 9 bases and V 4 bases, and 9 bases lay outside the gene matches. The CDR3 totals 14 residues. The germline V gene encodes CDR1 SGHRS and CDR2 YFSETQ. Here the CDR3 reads CASSAGQGAEVQYF. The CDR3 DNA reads TGCGCCAGCAGCGCAGGACAGGGGGCGGAGGTGCAGTACTTC.

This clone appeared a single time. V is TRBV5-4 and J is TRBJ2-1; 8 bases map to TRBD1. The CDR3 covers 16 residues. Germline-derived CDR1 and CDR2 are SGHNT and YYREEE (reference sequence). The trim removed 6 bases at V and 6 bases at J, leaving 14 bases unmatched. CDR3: CASTHFRGQVVNEQFF. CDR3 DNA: TGTGCCAGCACCCATTTCAGGGGACAGGTAGTCAATGAGCAGTTCTTC. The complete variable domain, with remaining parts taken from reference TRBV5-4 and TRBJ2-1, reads ETGVTQSPTHLIKTRGQQVTLRCSSQSGHNTVSWYQQALGQGPQFIFQYYREEENGRGNFPPRFSGLQFPNYSSELNVNALELDDSALYLCASTHFRGQVVNEQFFGPGTRLTVL.

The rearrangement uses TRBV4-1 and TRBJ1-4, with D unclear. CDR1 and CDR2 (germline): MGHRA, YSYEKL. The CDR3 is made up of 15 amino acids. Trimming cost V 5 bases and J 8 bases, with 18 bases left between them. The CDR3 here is CASSTWAGREEKLFF. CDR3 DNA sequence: TGCGCCAGCAGCACCTGGGCTGGGAGGGAGGAAAAACTGTTTTTT.

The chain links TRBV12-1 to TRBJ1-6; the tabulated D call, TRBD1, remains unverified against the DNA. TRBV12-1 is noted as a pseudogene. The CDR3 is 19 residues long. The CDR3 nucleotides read TGTGCCAGCAGCTTTGTCGGGACAGGGGGGAGTTCCTATAATTCACCCCTCCACTTT. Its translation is CASSFVGTGGSSYNSPLHF.

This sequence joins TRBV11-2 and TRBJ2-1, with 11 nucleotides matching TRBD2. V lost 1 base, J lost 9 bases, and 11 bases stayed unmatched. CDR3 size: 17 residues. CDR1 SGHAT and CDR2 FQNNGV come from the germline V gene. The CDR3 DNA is TGTGCCAGCAGCTTAGGCTTTGTAGCGGGGGGGCCGGGTGAGCAGTTCTTC. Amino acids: CASSLGFVAGGPGEQFF.

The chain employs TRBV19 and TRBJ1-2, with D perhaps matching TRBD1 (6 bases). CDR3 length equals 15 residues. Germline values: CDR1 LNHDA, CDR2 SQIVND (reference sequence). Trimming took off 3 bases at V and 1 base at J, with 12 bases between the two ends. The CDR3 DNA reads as TGTGCCAGTAGTATTGATGGGACAAGTAACTATGGCTACACCTTC. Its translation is CASSIDGTSNYGYTF. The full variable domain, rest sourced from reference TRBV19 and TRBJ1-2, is DGGITQSPKYLFRKEGQNVTLSCEQNLNHDAMYWYRQDPGQGLRLIYYSQIVNDFQKGDIAEGYSVSREKKESFPLTVTSAQKNPTAFYLCASSIDGTSNYGYTFGSGTRLTVV.

The CDR3 spells CASSRMDSTLHF. Here the CDR3 DNA reads TGTGCCAGCAGCCGAATGGACAGCACCCTCCACTTT. The V gene is TRBV4-2, the J gene TRBJ1-6; a possible D gene is TRBD1 (6 bases). In germline, CDR1 is LGHNA, CDR2 YNFKEQ. V was shortened by 4 bases and J by 14 bases, with 12 bases between the two germline ends. The CDR3 loop spans 12 amino acids.

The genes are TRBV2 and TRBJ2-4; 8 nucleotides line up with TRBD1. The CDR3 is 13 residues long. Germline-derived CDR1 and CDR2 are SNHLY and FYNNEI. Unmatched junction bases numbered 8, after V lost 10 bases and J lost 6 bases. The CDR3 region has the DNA TGTGCCACCGGGACAGGAAAGGGAAACATTCAGTACTTC. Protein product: CATGTGKGNIQYF.

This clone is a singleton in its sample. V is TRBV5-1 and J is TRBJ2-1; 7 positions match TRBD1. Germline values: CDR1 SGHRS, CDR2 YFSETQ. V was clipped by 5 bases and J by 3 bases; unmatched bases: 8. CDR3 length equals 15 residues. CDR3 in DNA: TGCGCCAGCAGGACTACAGGGGTTGGCTACAATGAGCAGTTCTTC. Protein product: CASRTTGVGYNEQFF.

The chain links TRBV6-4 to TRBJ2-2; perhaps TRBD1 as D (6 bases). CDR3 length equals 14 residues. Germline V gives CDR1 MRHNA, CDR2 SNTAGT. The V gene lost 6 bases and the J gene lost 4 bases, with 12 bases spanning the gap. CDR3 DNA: TGTGCCAGCAGCTACACAGGGACCACCGGGGAGCTGTTTTTT. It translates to CASSYTGTTGELFF.

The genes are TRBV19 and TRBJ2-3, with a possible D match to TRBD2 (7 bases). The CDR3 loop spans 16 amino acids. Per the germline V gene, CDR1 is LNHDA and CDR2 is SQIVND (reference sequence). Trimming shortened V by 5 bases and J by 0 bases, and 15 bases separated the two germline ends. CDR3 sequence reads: CASSLRGGPSTDTQYF. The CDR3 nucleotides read TGTGCCAGTAGTCTCCGCGGGGGCCCTAGCACAGATACGCAGTATTTT. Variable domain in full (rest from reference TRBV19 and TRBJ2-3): DGGITQSPKYLFRKEGQNVTLSCEQNLNHDAMYWYRQDPGQGLRLIYYSQIVNDFQKGDIAEGYSVSREKKESFPLTVTSAQKNPTAFYLCASSLRGGPSTDTQYFGPGTRLTVL.

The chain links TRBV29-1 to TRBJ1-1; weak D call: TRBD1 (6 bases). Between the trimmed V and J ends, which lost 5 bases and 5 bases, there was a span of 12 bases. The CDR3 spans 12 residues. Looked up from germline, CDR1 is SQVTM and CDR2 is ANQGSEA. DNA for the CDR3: TGCAGCGTTACGGACAGTAGGACTGAAGCTTTCTTT. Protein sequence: CSVTDSRTEAFF.

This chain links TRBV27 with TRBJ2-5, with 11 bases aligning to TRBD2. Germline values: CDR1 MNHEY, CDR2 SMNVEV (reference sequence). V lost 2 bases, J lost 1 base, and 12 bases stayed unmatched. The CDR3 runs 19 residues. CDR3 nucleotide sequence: TGTGCCAGCAGTTTAGCAGGCCCTAGCGGGGGGCTCTTCCAAGAGACCCAGTACTTC. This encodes CASSLAGPSGGLFQETQYF.